What follows is one T cell receptor beta chain and its context. This CDR3 is 15 amino acids long. Germline-derived CDR1 and CDR2 are SGHRS and YFSETQ. V dropped 5 bases and J dropped 2; count of bases not matched to a gene: 5. This sample is drawn from a study of blood T cell repertoires in COVID-19. The protocol was immunoSEQ multiplex PCR, while the TCRdb copy is restricted to in-frame clones and leaves out a portion. The sample lists 55,000 to 70,000 clones; about 91% were seen once. Sequenced input: peripheral blood. This TCR derives from a middle-aged man with COVID-19, enrolled during active disease. V gene TRBV5-1 combines with J gene TRBJ1-5; 9 nucleotides agree with TRBD1. The CDR3 DNA follows: TGCGCCAGCAGTCTCACAGGGGGCGGCAATCAGCCCCAGCATTTT. Protein sequence: CASSLTGGGNQPQHF.